This record looks at one T cell receptor (beta chain) sequence and its context. This clone was picked up a small number of times. It has no known antigen specificity. Base qualities are missing; no much larger clone stands one base away. Library method: the immunoSEQ multiplex PCR assay. Not all clones reach the TCRdb copy of this immuneACCESS table, which keeps in-frame sequences only. Checked studies attribute under half of the gap to unresolved V genes and leave the rest unexplained. This sample is represented by around 29,000 clones; about nine tenths of them were singletons. The ten largest clonotypes hold around 20% of the sample. Repertoires were sampled repeatedly over the course of chemoradiotherapy, so clonal expansion could be followed in the tumor microenvironment. The data were obtained in a study of chemoradiotherapy in HPV16-positive cancers (dated 2022 in TCRdb). Some background on the complete study: Using functional T-cell assays on cells from two HPV16-positive patients, the researchers defined candidate HPV-specific T-cell clones and common TCR motifs. The study set out to ask whether T-cell immunity against the HPV oncoproteins E6 and E7 changes over the course of chemoradiotherapy and whether that immunity affects survival. TCR repertoires from 86 patients with HPV-related cancers were then used to track the candidate HPV-specific TCRs and motifs. Findings and caveats that apply to the study as a whole: Expansion of candidate HPV-specific clones and E7-related TCR motifs was observed in the tumor microenvironment during treatment, whereas no such expansion was observed for non-HPV-specific T cells. Improved recurrence-free survival in HPV16-positive patients was associated with expansion of HPV-responsive T cells during chemoradiotherapy. The functional definition of HPV-specific T cells was derived from only a couple of HPV16-positive patients, and the survival association was reported for HPV16-positive patients.

V was cut back by 4 bases and J by 3 bases, leaving a gap of 7 bases between them. Looking up the germline V gene yields CDR1 LGHNA and CDR2 YNFKEQ. Counted from cysteine to phenylalanine, this CDR3 has 12 amino acids. The sequence is cut down to CDR3 DNA, 36 bases in frame from base 1. Material: blood, obtained from a patient who underwent chemoradiotherapy. The sequence joins TRBV4-2 to TRBJ2-7; a tentative D call is TRBD1 (6 bases match). This receptor was obtained from a human donor with HPV-associated anogenital cancer. In nucleotides, the sequence is TGTGCCAGCAGCCCGGACAGCTACGAGCAGTACTTC. Its translation is CASSPDSYEQYF.